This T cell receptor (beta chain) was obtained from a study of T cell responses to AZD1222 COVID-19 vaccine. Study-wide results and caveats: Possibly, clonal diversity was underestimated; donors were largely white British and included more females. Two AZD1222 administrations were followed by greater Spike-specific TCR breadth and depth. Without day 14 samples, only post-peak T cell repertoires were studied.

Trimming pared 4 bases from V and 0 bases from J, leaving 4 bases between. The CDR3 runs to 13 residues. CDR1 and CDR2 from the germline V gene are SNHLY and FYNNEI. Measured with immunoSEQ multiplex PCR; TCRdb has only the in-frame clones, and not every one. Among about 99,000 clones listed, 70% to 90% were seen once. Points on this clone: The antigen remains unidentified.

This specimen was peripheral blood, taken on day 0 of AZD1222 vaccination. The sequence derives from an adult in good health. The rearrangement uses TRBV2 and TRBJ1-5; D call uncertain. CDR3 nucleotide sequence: TGTGCCAGCAGTGGAAATAGCAATCAGCCCCAGCATTTT. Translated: CASSGNSNQPQHF.